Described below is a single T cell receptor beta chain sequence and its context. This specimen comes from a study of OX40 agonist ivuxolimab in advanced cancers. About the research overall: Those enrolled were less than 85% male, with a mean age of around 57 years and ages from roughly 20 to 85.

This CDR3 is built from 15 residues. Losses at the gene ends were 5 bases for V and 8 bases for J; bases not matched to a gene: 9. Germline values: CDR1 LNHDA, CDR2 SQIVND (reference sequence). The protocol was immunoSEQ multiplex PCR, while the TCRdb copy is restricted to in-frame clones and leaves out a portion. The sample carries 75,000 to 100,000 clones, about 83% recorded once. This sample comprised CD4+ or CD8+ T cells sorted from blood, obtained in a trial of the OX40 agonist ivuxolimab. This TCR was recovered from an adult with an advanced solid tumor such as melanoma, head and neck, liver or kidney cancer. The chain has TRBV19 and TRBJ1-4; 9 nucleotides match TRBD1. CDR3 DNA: TGTGCCAGTAGTTTACCGGGACAGGGAAGGGAAAAACTGTTTTTT. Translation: CASSLPGQGREKLFF.